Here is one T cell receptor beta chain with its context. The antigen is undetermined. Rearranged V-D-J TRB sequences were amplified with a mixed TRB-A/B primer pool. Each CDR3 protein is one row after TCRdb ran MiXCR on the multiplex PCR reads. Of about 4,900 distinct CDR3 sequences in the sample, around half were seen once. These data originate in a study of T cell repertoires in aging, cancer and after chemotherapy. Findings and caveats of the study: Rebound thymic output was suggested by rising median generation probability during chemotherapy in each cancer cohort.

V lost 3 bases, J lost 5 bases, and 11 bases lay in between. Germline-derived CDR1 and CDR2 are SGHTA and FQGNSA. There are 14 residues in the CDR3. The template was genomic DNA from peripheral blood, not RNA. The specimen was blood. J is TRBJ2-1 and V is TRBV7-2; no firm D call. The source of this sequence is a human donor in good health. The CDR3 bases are TGTGCCAGCAGCTTCCTCGGACGAAACAATGAGCAGTTCTTC. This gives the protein CASSFLGRNNEQFF.